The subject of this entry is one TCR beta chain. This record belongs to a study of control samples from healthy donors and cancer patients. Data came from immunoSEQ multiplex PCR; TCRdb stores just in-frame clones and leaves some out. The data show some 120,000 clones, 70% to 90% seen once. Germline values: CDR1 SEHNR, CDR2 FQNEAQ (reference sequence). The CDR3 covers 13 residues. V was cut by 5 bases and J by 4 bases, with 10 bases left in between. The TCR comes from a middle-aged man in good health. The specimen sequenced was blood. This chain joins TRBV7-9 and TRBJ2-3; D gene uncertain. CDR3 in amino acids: CASSALGPDTQYF. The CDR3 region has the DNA TGTGCCAGCAGCGCGTTGGGTCCAGATACGCAGTATTTT.